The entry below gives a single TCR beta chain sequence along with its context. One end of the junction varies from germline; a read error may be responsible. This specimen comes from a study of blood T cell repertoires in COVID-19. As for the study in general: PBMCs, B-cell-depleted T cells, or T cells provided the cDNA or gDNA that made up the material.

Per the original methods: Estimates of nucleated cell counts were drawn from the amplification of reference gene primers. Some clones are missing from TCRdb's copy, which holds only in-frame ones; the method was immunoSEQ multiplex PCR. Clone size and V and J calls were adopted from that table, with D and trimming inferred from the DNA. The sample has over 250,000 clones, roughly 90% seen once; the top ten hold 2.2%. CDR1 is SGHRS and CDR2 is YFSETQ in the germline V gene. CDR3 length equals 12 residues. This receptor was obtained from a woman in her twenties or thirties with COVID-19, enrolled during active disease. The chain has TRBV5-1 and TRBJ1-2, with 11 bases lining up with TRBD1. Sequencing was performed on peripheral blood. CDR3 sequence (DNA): TGCGCCAGCAGCCATGGGACAGGGGGTATTTCCTTC. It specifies CASSHGTGGISF.